This record concerns one T cell receptor (beta chain) sequence. Its antigen is still unknown. This specimen comes from a study of OX40 agonist ivuxolimab in advanced cancers. Data came from immunoSEQ multiplex PCR; TCRdb stores just in-frame clones and leaves some out. The sample lists 75,000 to 100,000 clones; around 85% were seen once. Trimming stripped 3 bases from V and 2 bases from J, with 16 bases between. Germline CDR1 is LNHDA and CDR2 is SQIVND (reference sequence). The CDR3 loop spans 16 amino acids. Whole-study results and caveats: Some of the nonresponding patients also showed low levels of normalized T-cell clonal expansion.

This rearrangement joins TRBV19 to TRBJ1-1; perhaps TRBD1 as D (6 bases). This TCR was sampled from an adult with an advanced solid tumor such as melanoma, head and neck, liver or kidney cancer. This specimen was CD4+ or CD8+ T cells sorted from blood, taken in a trial of the OX40 agonist ivuxolimab. The CDR3 sequence is CASSMGTRDRNTEAFF. Here the CDR3 DNA reads TGTGCCAGTAGTATGGGGACAAGGGATAGAAACACTGAAGCTTTCTTT.